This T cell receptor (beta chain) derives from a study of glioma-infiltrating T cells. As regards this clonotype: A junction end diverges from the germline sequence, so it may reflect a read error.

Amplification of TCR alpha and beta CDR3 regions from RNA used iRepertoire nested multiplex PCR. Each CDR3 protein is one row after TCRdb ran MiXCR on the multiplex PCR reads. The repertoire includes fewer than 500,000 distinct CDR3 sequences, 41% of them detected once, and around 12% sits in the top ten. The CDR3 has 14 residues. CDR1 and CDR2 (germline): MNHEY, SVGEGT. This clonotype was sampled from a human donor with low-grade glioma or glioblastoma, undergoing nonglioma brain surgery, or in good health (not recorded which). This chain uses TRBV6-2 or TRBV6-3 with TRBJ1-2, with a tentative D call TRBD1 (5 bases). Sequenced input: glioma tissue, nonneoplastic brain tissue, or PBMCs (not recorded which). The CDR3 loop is CAISLGPANYAYTF. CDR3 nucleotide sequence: TGTGCCATCAGCCTGGGGCCCGCTAACTATGCCTACACCTTC.